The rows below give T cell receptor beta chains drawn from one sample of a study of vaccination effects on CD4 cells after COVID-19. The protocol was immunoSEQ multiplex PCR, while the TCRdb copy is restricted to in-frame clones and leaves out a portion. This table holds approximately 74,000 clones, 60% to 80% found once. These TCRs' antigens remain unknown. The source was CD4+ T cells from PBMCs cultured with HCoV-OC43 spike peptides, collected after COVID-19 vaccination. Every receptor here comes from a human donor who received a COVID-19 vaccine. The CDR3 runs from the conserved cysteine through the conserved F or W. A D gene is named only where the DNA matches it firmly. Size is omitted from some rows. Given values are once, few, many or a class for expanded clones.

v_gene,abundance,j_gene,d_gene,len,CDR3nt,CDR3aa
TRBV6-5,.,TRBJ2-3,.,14,TGTGCCAGCAGTTACGCGCGGGGCACAGATACGCAGTATTTT,CASSYARGTDTQYF
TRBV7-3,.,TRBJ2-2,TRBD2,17,TGTGCCAGCAGCTCCCCCGGGGCGGGGGTGATCACCGGGGAGCTGTTTTTT,CASSSPGAGVITGELFF
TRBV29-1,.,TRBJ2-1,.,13,TGCAGCGTGGATGGACAGCCATACAATGAGCAGTTCTTC,CSVDGQPYNEQFF
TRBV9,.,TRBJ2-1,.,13,TGTGCCAGCAGCCTGGGGGGGGCGGAGGAGCAGTTCTTC,CASSLGGAEEQFF
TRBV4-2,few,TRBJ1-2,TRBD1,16,TGTGCCAGCAGCCAAGATCTGACAGGGGGTGCTTGGGGCTACACCTTC,CASSQDLTGGAWGYTF
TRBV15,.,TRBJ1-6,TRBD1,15,TGTGCCACCAGCAGCCACCGACAGGGGAATTCACCCCTCCACTTT,CATSSHRQGNSPLHF
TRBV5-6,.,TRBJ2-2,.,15,TGTGCCAGCAGCTTGGTCAGGGCGAACACCGGGGAGCTGTTTTTT,CASSLVRANTGELFF
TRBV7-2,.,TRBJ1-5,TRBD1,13,TGTGCCAGCAGCTTGGACAGGGTTCAGCCCCAGCATTTT,CASSLDRVQPQHF
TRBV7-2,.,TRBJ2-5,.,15,TGTGCCAGCAGCTTGGTTGGTAGCAACCAAGAGACCCAGTACTTC,CASSLVGSNQETQYF
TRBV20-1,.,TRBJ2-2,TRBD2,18,TGCAGTGCTAGTCACCGTACACATAGCGGGGGGGGAACCGGGGAGCTGTTTTTT,CSASHRTHSGGGTGELFF
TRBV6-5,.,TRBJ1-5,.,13,TGTGCCGGGTCTCCGGGACCTAATCAGCCCCAGCATTTT,CAGSPGPNQPQHF
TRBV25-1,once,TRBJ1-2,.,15,TGTGCCAGCAGTGAACCGGGGCCGGTTAACTATGGCTACACCTTC,CASSEPGPVNYGYTF
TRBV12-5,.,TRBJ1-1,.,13,TGTGCTAGTGGACCCCACCCGAACACTGAAGCTTTCTTT,CASGPHPNTEAFF
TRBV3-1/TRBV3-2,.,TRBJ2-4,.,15,TGTGCCAGCAGCCAGGACAGTCCCCTGCAACACATTCAGTACTTC,CASSQDSPLQHIQYF
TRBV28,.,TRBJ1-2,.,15,TGTGCCAGCAGTCTAAGACTGGGATTAAACTATGGCTACACCTTC,CASSLRLGLNYGYTF
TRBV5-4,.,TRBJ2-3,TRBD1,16,TGTGCCAGCAGCAGGGGACAGGGGGCTGTGGAAGATACGCAGTATTTT,CASSRGQGAVEDTQYF
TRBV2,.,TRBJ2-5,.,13,TGTGCCAGCACAAGGGGAAGGCAAGAGACCCAGTACTTC,CASTRGRQETQYF
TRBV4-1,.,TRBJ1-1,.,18,TGCGCCAGCAGCCAATTAACCCTCATCAGGGGAGGGTACACTGAAGCTTTCTTT,CASSQLTLIRGGYTEAFF
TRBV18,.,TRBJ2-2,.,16,TGTGCCAGCTCACTAACGGGGACCGCGAACACCGGGGAGCTGTTTTTT,CASSLTGTANTGELFF
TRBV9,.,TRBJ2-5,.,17,TGTGCCAGCAGCGTAGGCGGGGTTGCGGGGGCGCAAGAGACCCAGTACTTC,CASSVGGVAGAQETQYF
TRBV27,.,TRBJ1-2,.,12,TGTGCCAGCAGTCCAGACGGGGGGGGCTACACCTTC,CASSPDGGGYTF
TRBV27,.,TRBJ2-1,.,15,TGTGCCAGCAGTTTAGTCGGGGAGAGGGGCAATGAGCAGTTCTTC,CASSLVGERGNEQFF
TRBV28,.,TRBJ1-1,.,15,TGTGCCAGCAGTCTAAGGACAGCGCAGAACACTGAAGCTTTCTTT,CASSLRTAQNTEAFF
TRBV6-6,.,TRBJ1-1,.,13,TGTGCCAGCAGACAGGGCGGGAGCACTGAAGCTTTCTTT,CASRQGGSTEAFF
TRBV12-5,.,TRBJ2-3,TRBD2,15,TGTGCTAGTGGTTTGGTGGGACTAGCAGGTGATACGCAGTATTTT,CASGLVGLAGDTQYF
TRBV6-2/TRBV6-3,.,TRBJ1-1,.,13,TGTGCCAGCAGTTACGCGGGGTACACTGAAGCTTTCTTT,CASSYAGYTEAFF
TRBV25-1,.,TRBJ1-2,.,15,TGTGCCAGCAGTGACTCCCCTCCGGCTAACTATGGCTACACCTTC,CASSDSPPANYGYTF
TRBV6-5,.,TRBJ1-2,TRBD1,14,TGTGCCAGCAGAAAGACAGGGGTTGACTATGGCTACACCTTC,CASRKTGVDYGYTF
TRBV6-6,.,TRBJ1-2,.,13,TGTGCCAGCAGCGAAGGGTCACGCTATGGCTACACCTTC,CASSEGSRYGYTF
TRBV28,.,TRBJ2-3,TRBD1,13,TGTGCCAGCAGAACGACAGGGTCAGATACGCAGTATTTT,CASRTTGSDTQYF
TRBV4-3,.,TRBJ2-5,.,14,TGCGCCAGCAGCCGACAGCTGTACCAAGAGACCCAGTACTTC,CASSRQLYQETQYF
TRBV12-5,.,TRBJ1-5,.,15,TGTGCTAGTGGTTTGGACCGACAGCCCAATCAGCCCCAGCATTTT,CASGLDRQPNQPQHF
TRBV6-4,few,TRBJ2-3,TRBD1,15,TGTGCCAGCAGGATGGACAGGGCTAGCACAGATACGCAGTATTTT,CASRMDRASTDTQYF
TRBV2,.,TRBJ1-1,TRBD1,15,TGTGCCAGCCTGCGGGACAGGGCGGTAGGAAATGAAGCTTTCTTT,CASLRDRAVGNEAFF
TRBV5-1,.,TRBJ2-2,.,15,TGCGCCAGCAGCTTGAGAGCAGGGGACACCGGGGAGCTGTTTTTT,CASSLRAGDTGELFF
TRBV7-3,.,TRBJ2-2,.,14,TGTGCCAGCAGCTTCCGTCCAGGGAGCGGGGAGCTGTTTTTT,CASSFRPGSGELFF
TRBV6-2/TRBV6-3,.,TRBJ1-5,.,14,TGTGCCAGCAGTTACGTGGGGAGCAATCAGCCCCAGCATTTT,CASSYVGSNQPQHF
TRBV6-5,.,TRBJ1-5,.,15,TGTGCCAGCAGACGATCTGGGGGAGACAATCAGCCCCAGCATTTT,CASRRSGGDNQPQHF
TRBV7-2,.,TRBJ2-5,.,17,TGTGCCAGCAGCACTGGGGAGAACAGGGATTTGGGGGAGACCCAGTACTTC,CASSTGENRDLGETQYF
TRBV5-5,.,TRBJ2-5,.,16,TGTGCCAGCAGCTTGTGGGGCAGTTTCGACCAAGAGACCCAGTACTTC,CASSLWGSFDQETQYF
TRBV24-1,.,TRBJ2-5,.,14,TGTGCCACCAGTGATCAACAGGGTAGAGAGACCCAGTACTTC,CATSDQQGRETQYF
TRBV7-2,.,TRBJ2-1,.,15,TGTGCCAGCAGCTTACGGGACTCCAGTGGGAATGAGCAGTTCTTC,CASSLRDSSGNEQFF
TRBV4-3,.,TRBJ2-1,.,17,TGCGCCAGCAGCCAAGATCACACTAGCACCTCCTACAATGAGCAGTTCTTC,CASSQDHTSTSYNEQFF
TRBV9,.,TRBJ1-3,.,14,TGTGCCAGCAGCTTCACAGGGACTGGAAACACCATATATTTT,CASSFTGTGNTIYF
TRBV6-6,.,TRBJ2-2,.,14,TGTGCCAGCAGTGTGGTCGGAGGCCCCGGGGAGCTGTTTTTT,CASSVVGGPGELFF
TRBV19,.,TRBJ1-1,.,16,TGTGCCAGTAGTATCCTAACGGGTCGGATGAACACTGAAGCTTTCTTT,CASSILTGRMNTEAFF
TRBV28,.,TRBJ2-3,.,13,TGTGCCAGCATTACAGCCGGGACCGCCACGCAGTATTTT,CASITAGTATQYF
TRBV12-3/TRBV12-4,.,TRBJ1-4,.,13,TGTGCCAGCAGCCCGGACAGCGATGAAAAACTGTTTTTT,CASSPDSDEKLFF
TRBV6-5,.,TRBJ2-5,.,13,TGTGCCAGCAGTATAACAGGAGGAGAGACCCAGTACTTC,CASSITGGETQYF